This T cell receptor beta chain was sequenced for a study of graft-versus-host responses after intestinal transplantation. Overall study context: Among the recipients, transplants were multivisceral, liver-intestinal, or isolated intestinal. The study, taken as a whole, reports: Some GvH clones were seen earlier in gut or blood, suggesting intestinal origin.

Responders (roughly 200,000, CFSE-labeled) met roughly 200,000 stimulators that were irradiated and violet-dye-labeled. Cell sorting after the reaction yielded proliferating CFSE-low CD3+CD4+ and CD3+CD8+ responders. Measured with immunoSEQ multiplex PCR; TCRdb has only the in-frame clones, and not every one. The sample includes 8,000 to 13,000 clones, just over 30% seen only once; the top ten take less than 6%. The V end was cut by 3 bases, the J end by 0 bases, with 3 bases between. The V gene's germline CDR1 is LNHDA and CDR2 SQIVND (reference sequence). This CDR3 is built from 14 residues. The sequence derives from a human patient who was an organ donor for intestinal transplantation. The sequences come from alloreactive CD4+ T cells from a mixed lymphocyte reaction culture, collected before transplantation. Subset meaning: CFSE-low proliferating T cells sorted from roughly 6-day pre-transplant mixed lymphocyte reaction (GvH or HvG direction). The chain is built from TRBV19 and TRBJ2-6; no firm D call. CDR3 nucleotide sequence: TGTGCCAGTAGTATCAACTCTGGGGCCAACGTCCTGACTTTC. Its protein product is CASSINSGANVLTF. The whole variable domain, remainder taken from reference TRBV19 and TRBJ2-6, is DGGITQSPKYLFRKEGQNVTLSCEQNLNHDAMYWYRQDPGQGLRLIYYSQIVNDFQKGDIAEGYSVSREKKESFPLTVTSAQKNPTAFYLCASSINSGANVLTFGAGSRLTVL.